The present entry profiles one TCR beta chain with its context. A single base is all that separates this from a far larger clone, so a read error is likely. This sample also contains other DNA sequences that code for the same CDR3. These data come from a study of cytomegalovirus exposure and HLA in healthy donors. Trimming took off 4 bases at V and 7 bases at J, with 18 bases between the two ends. Per the germline V gene, CDR1 is SGHNT and CDR2 is YYREEE (reference sequence). The length of the CDR3 is 14 residues. The PCR was carried out with 60 Vbeta primers and 13 Jbeta primers. TCRdb keeps only in-frame clones here, not all; method: immunoSEQ multiplex PCR. The table records just over 150,000 clones, around 84% of them present only once.

This chain links TRBV5-4 with TRBJ2-7, with TRBD2 as a possible D gene (6 bases). Sequencing was done on a sample of PBMCs. This clonotype was obtained from a woman between 35 and 50 years old in good health and CMV-seronegative. This CDR3 is CASSQGPGLGEQYF. For the CDR3, the DNA is TGTGCCAGCAGCCAAGGGCCGGGACTGGGGGAGCAGTACTTC.